This T cell receptor beta chain appears in the sequencing data of a study of blood T cell repertoires in COVID-19. In the study's own analysis: Reference gene primer amplification in the assay estimated nucleated cell counts. Clones were sequenced by immunoSEQ multiplex PCR, and TCRdb holds only the in-frame ones, with some missing. V, J and clone size were drawn from that table, and D and trimming were deduced from the DNA. The sample has approximately 60,000 clones; less than 85% are singletons. The CDR3 length is 17 residues. CDR1 and CDR2 from the germline V gene are SGHRS and YFSETQ. The V segment lost 3 bases and the J segment 0 bases; nucleotides outside the gene matches: 11.

The J gene is TRBJ2-5, the V gene TRBV5-1; 7 bases match TRBD1. This clonotype was obtained from a man aged 55 to 70 with acute or convalescent COVID-19. The source material was peripheral blood. CDR3 coding DNA: TGCGCCAGCAGCTCTCTCGGAAGGGGGCCGTACCAAGAGACCCAGTACTTC. This translates into CASSSLGRGPYQETQYF.